This T cell receptor (beta chain) came from a study of T cells in women clearing cervical HPV infection. At the level of the study: For cases, blood was sampled a median around 150 days after lesion detection, interquartile range about 90 to 200 days.

Concerning this clone itself: The missing CDR3 end, 3 residues past where the read stops, is filled in from the germline J gene.

The CDR3 covers 16 residues. CDR1 and CDR2 (germline): LNHDA, SQIVND (reference sequence). The V end lost 3 bases, the J end lost 5 bases, and 17 bases lay between the germline ends. MY09/MY11 PCR detected cervical HPV DNA; dot-blot assigned genotypes. The protocol was immunoSEQ multiplex PCR, while the TCRdb copy is restricted to in-frame clones and leaves out a portion. Its table records 20,000 to 25,000 clones. The source of this sequence is a woman aged 18-70 years with a cervical HPV16 infection that either progressed to CIN3+ or cleared (not recorded which). The V call is TRBV19, the J call TRBJ2-1, with D possibly TRBD1 on 6 matching bases. Specimen: blood buffy coat. The sequenced part of the CDR3 DNA is TGTGCCAGTAGTATCTGGAACAGGGCGGCCAACAATGAG. Protein: CASSIWNRAANNE. The entire CDR3 sequence reads CASSIWNRAANNEQFF. The full variable domain, completed using reference TRBV19 and TRBJ2-1, is DGGITQSPKYLFRKEGQNVTLSCEQNLNHDAMYWYRQDPGQGLRLIYYSQIVNDFQKGDIAEGYSVSREKKESFPLTVTSAQKNPTAFYLCASSIWNRAANNEQFFGPGTRLTVL.